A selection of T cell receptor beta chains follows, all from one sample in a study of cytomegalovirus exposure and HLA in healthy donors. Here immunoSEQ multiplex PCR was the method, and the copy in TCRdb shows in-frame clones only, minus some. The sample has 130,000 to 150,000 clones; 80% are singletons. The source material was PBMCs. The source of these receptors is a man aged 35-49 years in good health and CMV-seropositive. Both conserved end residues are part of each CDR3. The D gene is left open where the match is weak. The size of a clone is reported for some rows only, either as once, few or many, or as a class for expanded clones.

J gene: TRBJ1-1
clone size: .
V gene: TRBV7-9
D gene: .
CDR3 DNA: TGTGCCAGCAGCTTCGATTCGACTCCGGCTGAAGCTTTCTTT
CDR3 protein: CASSFDSTPAEAFF

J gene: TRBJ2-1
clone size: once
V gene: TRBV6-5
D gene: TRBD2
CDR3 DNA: TGTGCCAGCAGGGTGGGACTAGCGATTAATGAGCAGTTCTTC
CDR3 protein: CASRVGLAINEQFF

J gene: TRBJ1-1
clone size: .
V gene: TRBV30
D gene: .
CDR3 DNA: TGTGCCTGGAGTGTAACGGGGGGTGAAGCTTTCTTT
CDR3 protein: CAWSVTGGEAFF

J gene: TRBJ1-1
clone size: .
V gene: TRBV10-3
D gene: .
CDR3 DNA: TGTGCCATCAGTGTATTAGGGGAGGGCACTGAAGCTTTCTTT
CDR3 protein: CAISVLGEGTEAFF

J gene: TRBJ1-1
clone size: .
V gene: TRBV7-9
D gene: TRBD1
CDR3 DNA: TGTGCCAGCAGGCCTTTGGGACAGGGGATTACTGAAGCTTTCTTT
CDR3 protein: CASRPLGQGITEAFF

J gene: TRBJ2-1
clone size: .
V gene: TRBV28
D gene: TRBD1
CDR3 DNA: TGTGCCAGCAGTTGGGCCGGGACAGGCCCCGATGAGCAGTTCTTC
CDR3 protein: CASSWAGTGPDEQFF

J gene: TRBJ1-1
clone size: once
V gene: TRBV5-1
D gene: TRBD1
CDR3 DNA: TGCGCCAGCAGCTTACCCGGGACAGGTACTGAAGCTTTCTTT
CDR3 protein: CASSLPGTGTEAFF

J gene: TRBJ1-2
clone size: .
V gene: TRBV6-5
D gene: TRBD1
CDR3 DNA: TGTGCCAGCAGTTACGAAGGACAGGGGGCAGGTGGCTACACCTTC
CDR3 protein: CASSYEGQGAGGYTF

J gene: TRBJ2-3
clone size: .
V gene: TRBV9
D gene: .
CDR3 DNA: TGTGCCAGCAGCGTAGCACCGGAGTACACGCAGTATTTT
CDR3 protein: CASSVAPEYTQYF

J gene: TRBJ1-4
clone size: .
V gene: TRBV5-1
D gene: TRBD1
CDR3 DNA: TGCGCCAGCAGCTTGGCGACCGGACAGGGAGATGAAAAACTGTTTTTT
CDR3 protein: CASSLATGQGDEKLFF

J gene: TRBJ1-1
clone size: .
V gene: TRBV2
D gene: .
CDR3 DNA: TGTGCCAGCACCCCGGGACACCAGAACACTGAAGCTTTCTTT
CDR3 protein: CASTPGHQNTEAFF

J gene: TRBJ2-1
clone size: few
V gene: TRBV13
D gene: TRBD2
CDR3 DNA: TGTGCCAGCAGCTTAAAGGCGGGAGGGTCCGGCAATGAGCAGTTCTTC
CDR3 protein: CASSLKAGGSGNEQFF